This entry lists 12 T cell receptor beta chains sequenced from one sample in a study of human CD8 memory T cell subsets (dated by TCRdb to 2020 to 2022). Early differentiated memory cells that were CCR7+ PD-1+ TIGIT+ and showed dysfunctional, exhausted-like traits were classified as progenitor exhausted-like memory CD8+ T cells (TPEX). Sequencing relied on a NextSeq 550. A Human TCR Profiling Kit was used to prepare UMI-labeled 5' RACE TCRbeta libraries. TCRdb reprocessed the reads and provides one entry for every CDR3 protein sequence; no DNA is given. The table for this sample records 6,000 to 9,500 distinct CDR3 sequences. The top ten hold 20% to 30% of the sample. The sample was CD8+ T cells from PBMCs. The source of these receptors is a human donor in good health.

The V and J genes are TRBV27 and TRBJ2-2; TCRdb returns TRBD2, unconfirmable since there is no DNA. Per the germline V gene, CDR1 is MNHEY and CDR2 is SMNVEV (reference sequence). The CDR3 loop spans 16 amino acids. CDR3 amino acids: CASSRRTSSNTGELFF.

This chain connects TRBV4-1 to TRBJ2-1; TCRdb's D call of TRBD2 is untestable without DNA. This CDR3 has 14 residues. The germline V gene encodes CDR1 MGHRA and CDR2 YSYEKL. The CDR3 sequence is CASSQTQGRNEQFF.

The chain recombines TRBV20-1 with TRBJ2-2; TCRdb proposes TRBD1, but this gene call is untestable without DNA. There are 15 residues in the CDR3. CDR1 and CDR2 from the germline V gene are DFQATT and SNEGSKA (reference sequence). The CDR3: CSASPGTAVLRELFF.

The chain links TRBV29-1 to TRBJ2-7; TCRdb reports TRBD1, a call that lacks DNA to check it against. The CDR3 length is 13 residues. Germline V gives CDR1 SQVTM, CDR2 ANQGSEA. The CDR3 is CSVPAPTGNEQYF.

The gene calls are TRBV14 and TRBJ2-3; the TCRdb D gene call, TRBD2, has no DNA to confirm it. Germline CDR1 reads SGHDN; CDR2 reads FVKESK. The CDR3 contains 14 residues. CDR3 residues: CASSKGPLSDTQYF.

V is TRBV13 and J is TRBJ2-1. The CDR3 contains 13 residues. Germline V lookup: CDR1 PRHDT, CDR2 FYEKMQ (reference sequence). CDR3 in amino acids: CASSTSSYNEQFF.

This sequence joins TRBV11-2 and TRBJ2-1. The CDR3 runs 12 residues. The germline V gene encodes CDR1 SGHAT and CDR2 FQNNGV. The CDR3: CASSLRLYEQFF.

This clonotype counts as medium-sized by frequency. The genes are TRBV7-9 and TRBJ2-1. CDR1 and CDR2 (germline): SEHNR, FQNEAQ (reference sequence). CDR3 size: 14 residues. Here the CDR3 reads CASSPRVAPNEQFF. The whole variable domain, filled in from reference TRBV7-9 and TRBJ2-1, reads DTGVSQNPRHKITKRGQNVTFRCDPISEHNRLYWYRQTLGQGPEFLTYFQNEAQLEKSRLLSDRFSAERPKGSFSTLEIQRTEQGDSAMYLCASSPRVAPNEQFFGPGTRLTVL.

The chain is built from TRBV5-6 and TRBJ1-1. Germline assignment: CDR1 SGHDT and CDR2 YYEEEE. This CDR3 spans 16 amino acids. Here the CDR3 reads CASSLTRHLPNTEAFF.

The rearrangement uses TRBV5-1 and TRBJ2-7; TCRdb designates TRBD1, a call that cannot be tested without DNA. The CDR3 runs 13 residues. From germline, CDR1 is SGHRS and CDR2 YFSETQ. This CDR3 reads CASGIRGSYEQYF.

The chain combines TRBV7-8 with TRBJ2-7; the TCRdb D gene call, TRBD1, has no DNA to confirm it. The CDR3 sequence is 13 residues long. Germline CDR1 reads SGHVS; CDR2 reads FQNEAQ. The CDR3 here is CASSLPGSSEQYF.

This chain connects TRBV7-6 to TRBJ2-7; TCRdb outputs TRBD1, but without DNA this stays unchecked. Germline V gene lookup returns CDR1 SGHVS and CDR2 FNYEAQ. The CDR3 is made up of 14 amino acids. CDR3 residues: CASSPTGTIYEQYF.